One and the same sample provided the 21 T cell receptor beta chains below, sequenced in a study of T cells in Graves' hyperthyroidism and ophthalmopathy. TCR beta CDR3 sequences were amplified from RNA transcripts. The HTBI set primed first-round TCR CDR3 RT-PCR. MiXCR, run by TCRdb on the multiplex PCR reads, gives a single entry per CDR3 protein. The table lists around 490,000 distinct CDR3 sequences, just under 20% of them singletons, with about half in the top ten. The source material was blood. The receptors derive from a man in his forties or fifties with Graves' ophthalmopathy.

The table lists this clonotype with many counts. The rearrangement uses TRBV11-2 and TRBJ1-1; no definite D call. The CDR3 has 12 residues. With 5 bases removed from V and 11 bases from J, the gap between germline ends came to 15 bases. Germline V CDR1 and CDR2: SGHAT, FQNNGV. The CDR3 loop is CASSPRAMMAFF. Here the CDR3 DNA reads TGTGCCAGCAGCCCCCGAGCCATGATGGCTTTCTTT.

This clonotype was picked up a small number of times. The chain combines TRBV9 with TRBJ1-3; D gene unclear. CDR1 is SGDLS and CDR2 is YYNGEE in the germline V gene. The CDR3 spans 17 residues. V lost 0 bases, J lost 0 bases, and 13 bases lay in between. CDR3 region: CASSVGSNRVSGNTIYF. CDR3 DNA sequence: TGTGCCAGCAGCGTAGGCTCAAATCGAGTCTCTGGAAACACCATATATTTT.

The rearrangement joins TRBV27 to TRBJ2-6; TRBD1 matches at 7 bases. V dropped 10 bases and J dropped 0; count of bases not matched to a gene: 18. Germline assignment: CDR1 MNHEY and CDR2 SMNVEV (reference sequence). CDR3 length: 19 residues. The CDR3 DNA sequence: TGTGCCACTCGCTCGACAGGGAATCGCCGAGTCTCTGGGGCCAACGTCCTGACTTTC. It encodes CATRSTGNRRVSGANVLTF.

This clonotype is a singleton in its sample. This rearrangement joins TRBV15 to TRBJ1-2, with D unclear. Germline V gene sequence: CDR1 LNHNV, CDR2 YYDKDF (reference sequence). CDR3 length equals 14 residues. The V and J ends lost 0 bases and 3 bases respectively, with 8 bases between them. Here the CDR3 reads CATSRDQVYYGYTF. The CDR3 region has the DNA TGTGCCACCAGCAGAGATCAGGTCTACTATGGCTACACCTTC.

The table lists this clonotype with many counts. The V and J genes are TRBV30 and TRBJ2-7; D unclear. Between the trimmed V and J ends, which lost 2 bases and 7 bases, there was a span of 18 bases. The CDR3 covers 14 residues. Germline V gives CDR1 GTSNPN, CDR2 SVGIG (reference sequence). The chain's CDR3 is CAWSRTALLGEQYF. The DNA for the CDR3 is TGTGCCTGGAGTCGAACAGCGCTACTTGGGGAGCAGTACTTC. The full variable domain, its missing parts supplied by reference TRBV30 and TRBJ2-7, is SQTIHQWPATLVQPVGSPLSLECTVEGTSNPNLYWYRQAAGRGLQLLFYSVGIGQISSEVPQNLSASRPQDRQFILSSKKLLLSDSGFYLCAWSRTALLGEQYFGPGTRLTVT.

This clonotype was detected ten times or more. This chain joins TRBV5-1 and TRBJ2-3; 7 nucleotides agree with TRBD1. The CDR3 spans 15 residues. Germline lookup yields CDR1 SGHRS and CDR2 YFSETQ. V lost 7 bases to trimming and J lost 0 bases; unmatched junction nucleotides: 8. As DNA, the CDR3 is TGCGCCAGCTCTCTCAGGGGGACAAGCACAGATACGCAGTATTTT. Its protein product is CASSLRGTSTDTQYF.

This clonotype has a handful of counts. The chain links TRBV19 to TRBJ2-1; 10 nucleotides line up with TRBD2. The germline V gene has CDR1 LNHDA and CDR2 SQIVND (reference sequence). The CDR3 has 18 residues. The J segment lost 6 bases and the V segment lost 1 base, leaving 12 bases of the junction unmatched. The CDR3 region is CASSIGMLAGVGLNEQFF. DNA for the CDR3: TGTGCCAGTAGTATAGGGATGCTAGCGGGAGTAGGGCTCAATGAGCAGTTCTTC.

This clonotype was found a few times. The chain links TRBV6-1 to TRBJ2-5; 9 bases align to TRBD2. Germline CDR1 reads MNHNS; CDR2 reads SASEGT. CDR3 length equals 14 residues. J lost 4 bases, V lost 6 bases, and 6 bases had no gene match. CDR3 sequence reads: CASRRGTSRETQYF. The CDR3 bases are TGTGCCAGCAGACGCGGGACTAGCAGAGAGACCCAGTACTTC.

The rearrangement links TRBV20-1 to TRBJ1-2; 8 nucleotides agree with TRBD1. J gave up 4 bases and V 4 bases, and 8 bases lay outside the gene matches. The germline V gene has CDR1 DFQATT and CDR2 SNEGSKA (reference sequence). The CDR3 consists of 14 residues. CDR3 DNA sequence: TGCAGTGCTAAAGCCCGACAGGGGATCTATGGCTACACCTTC. Translating gives CSAKARQGIYGYTF.

Turning to this clonotype: At one boundary the junction diverges from the germline segment, which might be a read error. This chain uses TRBV19 with TRBJ2-2; D may be TRBD1 or TRBD2 (5 bases each). CDR3 length equals 15 residues. Per the germline V gene, CDR1 is LNHDA and CDR2 is SQIVND (reference sequence). The CDR3 loop is CASTTRAGTAGELVF. The CDR3, as DNA: TGTGCCAGTACGACTCGGGCAGGGACGGCCGGGGAGCTGGTTTTT.

This clonotype was seen many times. The V gene is TRBV20-1, the J gene TRBJ2-5; TRBD2 matches 8 bases. The germline gives CDR1 DFQATT, CDR2 SNEGSKA (reference sequence). V was pared by 1 base and J by 3 bases, with 1 base of the junction left unmatched. This CDR3 has 13 amino acids. The CDR3 coding sequence is TGCAGTGCTAGAGCGGGAGGGGAAGAGACCCAGTACTTC. As protein: CSARAGGEETQYF.

This clonotype has at least ten counts. The chain couples TRBV12-3 or TRBV12-4 to TRBJ2-3; D is tentatively TRBD1 or TRBD2 (5 bases each). Trimming pared 10 bases from V and 2 bases from J, leaving 19 bases between. CDR3 size: 15 residues. CDR3 in amino acids: CATGRFGGPTDTQYF. Here the CDR3 DNA reads TGTGCCACCGGCCGATTTGGGGGACCCACAGATACGCAGTATTTT.

This clonotype was observed many times. The V call is TRBV2, the J call TRBJ2-2; TRBD1 matches at 9 bases. V lost 7 bases and J lost 10; bases outside the gene matches: 7. Per germline, CDR1 SNHLY and CDR2 FYNNEI. The CDR3 is 13 residues long. CDR3 protein: CASTRDREEELFF. For the CDR3, the DNA is TGTGCCAGCACTCGGGACAGGGAAGAGGAGCTGTTTTTT.

This clonotype was seen a few times. This chain links TRBV12-3 or TRBV12-4 with TRBJ2-1, with 14 bases that match TRBD2. V trimming: 6 bases; J trimming: 8 bases; junction bases outside the gene matches: 9. CDR3 length: 16 amino acids. In DNA, the CDR3 is TGTGCCAGCAGGGGGGGGACTAGCGGGAGAGGGCATGAGCAGTTCTTC. Translation gives CASRGGTSGRGHEQFF.

V usage is TRBV5-4 and J usage is TRBJ1-5, with D perhaps TRBD1 (6 bases). CDR3 length: 16 residues. Trimming left V 0 bases short and J 0 bases short, with 10 bases between. Germline CDR1 reads SGHNT; CDR2 reads YYREEE (reference sequence). The CDR3: CASSLGGRGSNQPQHF. For the CDR3, the DNA is TGTGCCAGCAGCTTGGGGGGCAGGGGTAGCAATCAGCCCCAGCATTTT.

This clonotype was recorded a few times. The CDR3 DNA sequence: TGTGCCAGCAGCGTAGGGGCAGGCAAGGGCCTCTATGGCTACACCTTC. This sequence encodes CASSVGAGKGLYGYTF. The rearrangement uses TRBV9 and TRBJ1-2, with D unresolved. The V and J ends lost 0 bases and 4 bases respectively, with 16 bases between them. Looked up from germline, CDR1 is SGDLS and CDR2 is YYNGEE. The CDR3 length is 16 residues.

In this sample, this clonotype turned up a few times. V gene TRBV20-1 combines with J gene TRBJ2-2, with a tentative D call TRBD1 (5 bases). Trimming removed 4 bases at V and 7 bases at J, with 28 bases between. Germline V CDR1 and CDR2: DFQATT, SNEGSKA (reference sequence). This CDR3 comprises 18 residues. In DNA, the CDR3 is TGCAGTGCTAATTCTCCGGAGACAGCCCTCCGGAGTGTCGGGGAGCTGTTTTTT. Residues: CSANSPETALRSVGELFF.

The V gene is TRBV18, the J gene TRBJ2-3, with a weak D call TRBD2 (5 bases). Deletions cut 1 base from V and 0 bases from J, with 8 bases between. The CDR3 has 15 residues. The germline gives CDR1 KGHSH, CDR2 LQKENI. As DNA, the CDR3 is TGTGCCAGCTCACCACAAGCGGCTAGCACAGATACGCAGTATTTT. Protein product: CASSPQAASTDTQYF. Variable domain in full (rest from reference TRBV18 and TRBJ2-3): NAGVMQNPRHLVRRRGQEARLRCSPMKGHSHVYWYRQLPEEGLKFMVYLQKENIIDESGMPKERFSAEFPKEGPSILRIQQVVRGDSAAYFCASSPQAASTDTQYFGPGTRLTVL.

This clonotype occurred a few times. This chain connects TRBV29-1 to TRBJ2-7; a possible D gene is TRBD2 (5 bases). The V gene's germline CDR1 is SQVTM and CDR2 ANQGSEA. V dropped 2 bases and J dropped 5 bases, with 10 bases sitting between them. The CDR3 covers 12 residues. The CDR3 coding sequence is TGCAGCGTTGAAATCTGGGAGAACGAGCAGTACTTC. This encodes CSVEIWENEQYF.

This clonotype has just a few counts. The chain employs TRBV10-3 and TRBJ2-1, with TRBD2 matching over 10 bases. Germline V gene data show CDR1 as ENHRY and CDR2 as SYGVKD. Unmatched junction bases numbered 3, after V lost 4 bases and J lost 0 bases. The CDR3 totals 16 residues. The CDR3 DNA is TGTGCCATCAGTGCGACTAGCGGGTCCTCCTACAATGAGCAGTTCTTC. Translation: CAISATSGSSYNEQFF.

The chain uses TRBV2 and TRBJ2-1; 7 bases are shared with TRBD2. Germline V gene sequence: CDR1 SNHLY, CDR2 FYNNEI. J was trimmed by 7 bases and V by 6 bases; bases with no gene match: 12. The CDR3 spans 15 residues. The CDR3 nucleotides read TGTGCCAGCAGCAGAGGGAGGGACTCAAAGAATGAGCAGTTCTTC. This translates into CASSRGRDSKNEQFF.